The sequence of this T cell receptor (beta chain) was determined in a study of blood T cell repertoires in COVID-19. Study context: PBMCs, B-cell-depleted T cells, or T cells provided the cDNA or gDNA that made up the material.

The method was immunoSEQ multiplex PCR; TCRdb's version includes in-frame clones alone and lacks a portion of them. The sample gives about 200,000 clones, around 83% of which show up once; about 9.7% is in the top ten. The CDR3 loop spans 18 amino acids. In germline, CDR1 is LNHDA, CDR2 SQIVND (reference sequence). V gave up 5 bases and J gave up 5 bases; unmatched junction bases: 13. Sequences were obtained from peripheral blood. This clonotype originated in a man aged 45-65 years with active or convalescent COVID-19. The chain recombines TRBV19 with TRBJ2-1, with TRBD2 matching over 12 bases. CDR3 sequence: CASSPPPSGRGGDNEQFF. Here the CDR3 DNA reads TGTGCCAGTAGTCCCCCGCCTAGCGGGAGGGGGGGAGACAATGAGCAGTTCTTC.